This is a list of T cell receptor beta chains from one sample in a study of blood T cells in healthy people across ages. TCRdb analysed the 5' RACE reads with MiXCR anew, one entry per CDR3 protein. Of around 500,000 distinct CDR3 sequences listed, about 25% are singletons. A further study also used this sample, focusing on T cells of mothers and their children.

Sequencing input: blood. All receptors come from a boy aged 2 to 10 in good health. Each CDR3 is given with its conserved first and last residue. Fields, in order: V gene, J gene, clone size, D gene, CDR3 DNA, CDR3 protein. D genes are given only for firm matches. The size field is filled for only some rows; it gives once, few, many or a size class.

TRBV30	TRBJ1-6	NA	NA	TGTGCCTGGAGTGACAGGGTCCTCTATAATTCACCCCTCCACTTT	CAWSDRVLYNSPLHF
TRBV7-9	TRBJ1-2	few	TRBD1	TGTGCCAGCAGCCCCAGGACAGGCGTCTATGGCTACACCTTC	CASSPRTGVYGYTF
TRBV29-1	TRBJ2-3	NA	NA	TGCAGCGTTTTGTTTGGCACAGATACGCAGTATTTT	CSVLFGTDTQYF
TRBV5-1	TRBJ1-4	few	TRBD1	TGCGCCAGCAGCTCAGGGGACAGGCGGCGAGGTAATGAAAAACTGTTTTTT	CASSSGDRRRGNEKLFF
TRBV28	TRBJ2-5	NA	TRBD2	TGTGCCAGCAGTGAATGGACTAGCGGGAGGTTAAAGACCCAGTACTTC	CASSEWTSGRLKTQYF
TRBV11-3	TRBJ2-1	NA	NA	TGTGCCAGCAGCTCATTAGCTTTGGGTGAGCAGTTCTTC	CASSSLALGEQFF
TRBV4-3	TRBJ2-5	NA	TRBD2	TGCGCCAGCAGCCAGGGAGGACTAGCGGAAGAGACCCAGTACTTC	CASSQGGLAEETQYF
TRBV3-1	TRBJ1-2	NA	NA	TGTGCCAGCAGCCAAGACCAGGCAGCTAACTATGGCTACACCTTC	CASSQDQAANYGYTF
TRBV20-1	TRBJ2-5	few	NA	TGCAGTGCTCGGGCTGGGTTCGTAGAGACCCAGTACTTC	CSARAGFVETQYF
TRBV7-6	TRBJ1-4	NA	TRBD1	TGTGCCAGCAGCTTAGCTGACAGGGAGAATGAAAAACTGTTTTTT	CASSLADRENEKLFF
TRBV6-1	TRBJ2-2	NA	NA	TGTGCCAGCTGGAGGGGGGCCACCGGGGAGCTGTTTTTT	CASWRGATGELFF
TRBV12-3/TRBV12-4	TRBJ2-5	few	NA	TGTGCCAGCAGTTTAAGTCTAGCCTACGAGACCCAGTACTTC	CASSLSLAYETQYF
TRBV4-2	TRBJ1-1	NA	TRBD1	TGTGCCAGCAGCCACCCCGGGACAGACACTGAAGCTTTCTTT	CASSHPGTDTEAFF
TRBV7-9	TRBJ2-7	NA	NA	TGTGCCAGCAGCAACAAGGTCCAAAACGAGCAGTACTTC	CASSNKVQNEQYF
TRBV20-1	TRBJ2-1	NA	TRBD2	TGCAGGCCAACTGGACTAGCGGGAGAAAATGAGCAGTTCTTC	CRPTGLAGENEQFF
TRBV7-9	TRBJ2-5	few	TRBD2	TGTGCCAGCAGCTGGATAGCGGGGGACCAAGAGACCCAGTACTTC	CASSWIAGDQETQYF
TRBV12-3/TRBV12-4	TRBJ2-3	NA	NA	TGTGCCAGCAGTTTACCCCGGTCTAGCACAGATACGCAGTATTTT	CASSLPRSSTDTQYF
TRBV18	TRBJ1-5	few	TRBD1	TGTGCCAGCTCACTAGGAGGCACAGGGGGTACAGGTCAGCCCCAGCATTTT	CASSLGGTGGTGQPQHF
TRBV6-1	TRBJ2-5	NA	TRBD2	TGTGCCAGCAGTGTAGGCCTAGCGGGGCCTACAGAAGAGACCCAGTACTTC	CASSVGLAGPTEETQYF
TRBV29-1	TRBJ2-2	few	NA	TGCAGCGTTGAATCCGGACTCACCGGGGAGCTGTTTTTT	CSVESGLTGELFF
TRBV29-1	TRBJ2-5	few	TRBD1	TGCAACCTACTTCAAGCCAGGACAGGAGATGGAGAGACCCAGTACTTC	CNLLQARTGDGETQYF
TRBV6-5	TRBJ2-1	NA	TRBD2	TGTGCCAGCAGTTACACCCGACTAGCGGGAACGGATGAGCAGTTCTTC	CASSYTRLAGTDEQFF
TRBV5-6	TRBJ2-1	few	TRBD1	TGTGCCAGCAGCTCGTTCGAGACAGGGGGCTTTGAGCAGTTCTTC	CASSSFETGGFEQFF
TRBV9	TRBJ2-1	few	TRBD2	TGTGCCAGCACTGCTCGCGGGGGAGGTGGTGAGCAGTTCTTC	CASTARGGGGEQFF
TRBV20-1	TRBJ2-1	NA	TRBD2	TGCAGTGCTGGGACTAGCGGGAGTAACAATGAGCAGTTCTTC	CSAGTSGSNNEQFF
TRBV7-2	TRBJ1-2	few	TRBD1	TGTGCCAGCAGCCCCCGGACAGGGGCCGGCTATGGCTACACCTTC	CASSPRTGAGYGYTF
TRBV7-8	TRBJ1-2	NA	TRBD1	TGTGCCAGCAGCTCGATAACCGGACAGGGCTCCTCTAACTATGGCTACACCTTC	CASSSITGQGSSNYGYTF
TRBV20-1	TRBJ2-1	NA	TRBD2	TGCAGTGCTAGATCGTCGGGGGGACTAGCAGGGCAGTTCTTC	CSARSSGGLAGQFF
TRBV29-1	TRBJ2-6	NA	TRBD1	TGCAGCGTCCTCCAGGGGGCCACCTCTGGGGCCAACGTCCTGACTTTC	CSVLQGATSGANVLTF